These 14 T cell receptor beta chains originate from one sample sequenced in a study of T-cell memory formation after mild COVID-19 (dated by TCRdb to the early 2020s). Library preparation was by 5' RACE. This sample was sequenced with an Illumina NovaSeq 6000. Clones were called with MiXCR by TCRdb after fastp trimmed the public reads at Q25, and only in-frame beta chains were retained. Each record represents a unique CDR3 protein, reported with the most common genes and DNA among its rows. The sample profile shows fewer than 350,000 distinct CDR3 sequences; 14% of them were found once. 21% of the sample is taken by the ten largest. The specimen was PBMCs or a T cell subset sorted from them (not recorded which). The receptors originated from a man aged 18 to 35 who had mild COVID-19 (a few samples of this study predate the infection). The sample titles of this study are shuffled in the database, so cell type and time point are left out; the donor was told from shared clones.

V gene TRBV2 combines with J gene TRBJ2-5; the match to TRBD1 covers 9 bases. Germline V gene lookup returns CDR1 SNHLY and CDR2 FYNNEI. The CDR3 length is 15 residues. V was pared by 6 bases and J by 5 bases, with 10 bases of the junction left unmatched. The CDR3 region is CASSLMGTGRETQYF. CDR3 coding DNA: TGTGCCAGCAGCCTAATGGGGACAGGGAGGGAGACCCAGTACTTC.

The table lists this clonotype with a few counts. The chain couples TRBV10-3 to TRBJ2-5; D not resolved. Trimming removed 6 bases at V and 3 bases at J, with 14 bases between. Germline values: CDR1 ENHRY, CDR2 SYGVKD. The CDR3 totals 14 residues. In DNA form, the CDR3 reads TGTGCCATCAGGGTTGGTGGTCCCGAAGAGACCCAGTACTTC. It codes for CAIRVGGPEETQYF.

The chain recombines TRBV5-1 with TRBJ2-7, with D uncertain. Trimming left V 8 bases short and J 12 bases short, with 12 bases between. CDR3 size: 9 residues. CDR1 and CDR2 (germline): SGHRS, YFSETQ. CDR3 sequence (DNA): TGCGCCAGGGGTCGCGACTCGTACGTC. This codes for CARGRDSYV.

CDR3 nucleotide sequence: TGTGCCAGCAGTTACTCCCCCCGGGAGGGACTAGCCAAAAACATTCAGTACTTC. Protein sequence: CASSYSPREGLAKNIQYF. The chain couples TRBV6-6 to TRBJ2-4; 8 nucleotides agree with TRBD2. The CDR3 has 18 residues. The germline CDR1 and CDR2 sequences are MNHNY and SVGAGI (reference sequence). The V segment lost 0 bases and the J segment 0 bases; nucleotides outside the gene matches: 7.

This clonotype appeared once. The CDR3 protein is CASGEGGTNYGYTF. The CDR3 bases are TGTGCCAGCGGCGAGGGGGGAACTAACTATGGCTACACCTTC. V gene TRBV6-1 combines with J gene TRBJ1-2; TRBD1 might be the D (6 bases). V lost 8 bases and J lost 0, with 13 bases in between. CDR1 and CDR2 from the germline V gene are MNHNS and SASEGT. The CDR3 covers 14 residues.

At least ten counts were recorded for this clonotype. The rearrangement joins TRBV11-2 to TRBJ2-1, with 8 bases lining up with TRBD1. The ends lost 4 bases at V and 4 bases at J; junction bases unmatched: 6. Germline V CDR1 and CDR2: SGHAT, FQNNGV. The CDR3 totals 15 residues. DNA of the CDR3: TGTGCCAGCAGCTCGGGACAGGAGGTATACAATGAGCAGTTCTTC. Protein product: CASSSGQEVYNEQFF.

The chain employs TRBV4-3 and TRBJ1-4; D perhaps matches TRBD1 (6 bases). Per germline, CDR1 LGHNA and CDR2 YSLEER. The CDR3 runs to 16 residues. V was pared by 1 base and J by 3 bases, with 12 bases between. The CDR3 region is CASSQADSLANEKLFF. The CDR3 nucleotides read TGCGCCAGCAGCCAAGCGGACAGTCTTGCTAATGAAAAACTGTTTTTT.

This clonotype was recorded a few times. The rearrangement links TRBV5-1 to TRBJ1-3, with no clear D. Germline CDR1 and CDR2: SGHRS and YFSETQ. V lost 4 bases and J lost 0, with 17 bases in between. The CDR3 contains 17 residues. This chain's CDR3 is CASSDSSWLNSGNTIYF. The CDR3 DNA sequence: TGCGCCAGCAGCGATAGTTCGTGGTTGAACTCTGGAAACACCATATATTTT. Looking up the rest from reference TRBV5-1 and TRBJ1-3 gives the full variable domain: KAGVTQTPRYLIKTRGQQVTLSCSPISGHRSVSWYQQTPGQGLQFLFEYFSETQRNKGNFPGRFSGRQFSNSRSEMNVSTLELGDSALYLCASSDSSWLNSGNTIYFGEGSWLTVV.

This clonotype was counted a few times. The chain employs TRBV12-3 or TRBV12-4 and TRBJ1-6; D gene unclear. The CDR3 is 13 amino acids. V lost 8 bases and J 14 bases, leaving 19 bases between the germline ends. CDR3 in amino acids: CASGRTADKALHF. The CDR3 bases are TGTGCCAGCGGGAGGACGGCGGATAAGGCCCTCCACTTT.

This clonotype appeared a few times. This chain connects TRBV15 to TRBJ1-2; unclear D gene. The CDR3 loop spans 12 amino acids. Per germline, CDR1 LNHNV and CDR2 YYDKDF (reference sequence). The V gene lost 1 base and the J gene lost 7 bases, with 7 bases spanning the gap. The CDR3 reads CATSRALGGYTF. The CDR3 bases are TGTGCCACCAGCAGAGCTTTAGGTGGCTACACCTTC.

This clonotype was detected ten times or more. This CDR3 is CASSEILETIGTQYF. CDR3 nucleotides: TGCGCCAGCAGCGAAATACTAGAAACGATTGGGACCCAGTACTTC. The chain carries TRBV5-1 and TRBJ2-5, with D possibly being TRBD2 (5 bases). V lost 4 bases, J lost 7 bases, and 20 bases lay in between. Germline-derived CDR1 and CDR2 are SGHRS and YFSETQ. The CDR3 is 15 residues long.

CDR3 sequence: CASSAQRGAPYNEQFF. The CDR3, as DNA: TGCGCCAGCAGCGCCCAACGGGGGGCCCCCTACAATGAGCAGTTCTTC. This chain joins TRBV4-1 and TRBJ2-1; possible D gene TRBD2, 7 bases. The germline V and J ends were trimmed by 5 bases and 2 bases, with 16 bases remaining between them. This CDR3 region has 16 residues. CDR1 is MGHRA and CDR2 is YSYEKL in the germline V gene.

The chain uses TRBV18 and TRBJ1-1; D possibly corresponds to TRBD1 (5 bases). CDR1 is KGHSH, CDR2 LQKENI, per germline. The CDR3 has 15 residues. V was cut by 3 bases and J by 0 bases, with 11 bases left in between. The CDR3 region is CASSPRALVNTEAFF. DNA of the CDR3: TGTGCCAGCTCACCCAGGGCCCTGGTGAACACTGAAGCTTTCTTT.

This clonotype has just a few counts. The chain carries TRBV4-2 and TRBJ2-6; 8 nucleotides agree with TRBD1. With 0 bases clipped from V and 12 bases from J, the junction kept 4 bases outside the gene matches. CDR1 is LGHNA, CDR2 YNFKEQ, per germline. The CDR3 consists of 14 residues. CDR3 region: CASSQEGDRSVLTF. Here the CDR3 DNA reads TGTGCCAGCAGCCAAGAAGGGGACAGGTCCGTCCTGACTTTC.